The 2 T cell receptor beta chains reported below all come from one sample, sequenced in a study of blood T cell repertoires in COVID-19. Sequencing used immunoSEQ multiplex PCR; TCRdb keeps in-frame clones, though not all of them. The profile shows 150,000 to 200,000 clones, about 85% of them singletons. The sequencing sample was made of peripheral blood. The receptors here all came from an older woman with acute or convalescent COVID-19.

The V call is TRBV5-1, the J call TRBJ1-1, with TRBD1 matching over 10 bases. CDR1 is SGHRS and CDR2 is YFSETQ in the germline V gene. The CDR3 is 16 residues long. The V gene end was trimmed by 0 bases and the J gene end by 5 bases; junction bases not matched to a gene: 7. The CDR3 sequence is CASSLGGQGRRTEAFF. CDR3 in DNA: TGCGCCAGCAGCTTGGGGGGACAGGGGAGAAGGACTGAAGCTTTCTTT.

V is TRBV24-1 and J is TRBJ2-1, with 7 positions matching TRBD2. The CDR3 has 14 residues. Per the germline V gene, CDR1 is KGHDR and CDR2 is SFDVKD. Germline trimming cut 3 bases from V and 4 bases from J; bases unmatched to any gene: 2. The CDR3 nucleotides are TGTGCCACCAGTGATGAGCGGGGATACAATGAGCAGTTCTTC. Translation gives CATSDERGYNEQFF.